The table lists the clone carrying this T cell receptor (beta chain) with a few counts. What it binds is not known. The PCR had 60 Vbeta and 13 Jbeta primers. Repertoires were generated with immunoSEQ multiplex PCR, while TCRdb's copy carries only in-frame clones and drops some. The table includes 250,000 to 350,000 clones, 80% detected once. This sample was included in a study of cytomegalovirus exposure and HLA in healthy donors. The study, taken as a whole, reports: It was taken for granted in presence/absence analyses that sequencing depth across donors was roughly uniform. The authors listed roughly 150 TCR beta chains as cytomegalovirus-associated.

The TCR sequence derives from a girl under 10 years old in good health and CMV-seronegative. The specimen sequenced was PBMCs.

CDR3 residues: CASSPAPGQSTSTDTQYF. In DNA form, the CDR3 reads TGCGCCAGCAGCCCGGCCCCGGGACAGAGTACTAGCACAGATACGCAGTATTTT. The rearrangement joins TRBV5-1 to TRBJ2-3; 7 bases line up with TRBD1. Germline-derived CDR1 and CDR2 are SGHRS and YFSETQ. The CDR3 spans 18 residues. V was clipped by 4 bases and J by 0 bases; unmatched bases: 14.